Below, 3 T cell receptor beta chains from the same sample are listed, as sequenced in a study of control samples from healthy donors and cancer patients. This table comes from immunoSEQ multiplex PCR, and its TCRdb copy is limited to in-frame clones, with some not included. The table has 150,000 to 200,000 clones, 91% seen once. Sequences were obtained from blood. These receptors all come from a woman aged 25-40 years in good health.

This chain connects TRBV2 to TRBJ2-7; D might be TRBD1 or TRBD2, each matching 5 bases. The CDR3 is 13 amino acids. V was cut by 0 bases and J by 5 bases, with 8 bases left in between. Germline loops: CDR1 SNHLY, CDR2 FYNNEI. The CDR3 nucleotides are TGTGCCAGCAGTGAAGCGGGGGTCCACGAGCAGTACTTC. Translating gives CASSEAGVHEQYF.

J is TRBJ1-3 and V is TRBV2, with no clear D. CDR3 size: 14 residues. Germline CDR1 is SNHLY and CDR2 is FYNNEI. Trimming pared 2 bases from V and 0 bases from J, leaving 5 bases between. Here the CDR3 DNA reads TGTGCCAGCAGTGAACTGGACTCTGGAAACACCATATATTTT. It specifies CASSELDSGNTIYF.

The V gene is TRBV7-8, the J gene TRBJ1-3; D possibly corresponds to TRBD1 (6 bases). The CDR3 contains 15 residues. Germline V CDR1 and CDR2: SGHVS, FQNEAQ. Trimming stripped 6 bases from V and 0 bases from J, with 12 bases between. In DNA form, the CDR3 reads TGTGCCAGCAGGTCAGGGGCATCCTCTGGAAACACCATATATTTT. As protein: CASRSGASSGNTIYF.